This is a list of T cell receptor beta chains from one sample in a study of OX40 agonist ivuxolimab in advanced cancers. Profiling relied on immunoSEQ multiplex PCR, and the TCRdb table lists in-frame clones only, not all of them. Here the sample spans roughly 80,000 clones, about nine tenths being singletons. The sample here was CD4+ or CD8+ T cells sorted from blood, taken in a trial of the OX40 agonist ivuxolimab. The receptor source for this set is an adult with an advanced solid tumor such as melanoma, head and neck, liver or kidney cancer. Each CDR3 is given with its conserved first and last residue. Fields, in order: CDR3 length, D gene, V gene, clone size, J gene, CDR3 DNA, CDR3 protein. D genes are given only for firm matches. A clone size is listed for some rows: how often the clone was seen (once, few, many), or a class if it is expanded.

cdr3_length: 14
d_call: -
v_call: TRBV7-3
clone_size: -
j_call: TRBJ2-1
cdr3_nt: TGTGCCAGCAGCCTGAGCGGAGTCTACAATGAGCAGTTCTTC
cdr3_aa: CASSLSGVYNEQFF

cdr3_length: 15
d_call: -
v_call: TRBV28
clone_size: -
j_call: TRBJ1-5
cdr3_nt: TGTGCCAGCAGTTCCGAGGGGGGGTCCAATCAGCCCCAGCATTTT
cdr3_aa: CASSSEGGSNQPQHF

cdr3_length: 11
d_call: TRBD1
v_call: TRBV7-2
clone_size: -
j_call: TRBJ2-5
cdr3_nt: TGTGCCAGCAGCCCAGGGGGGACCCAGTACTTC
cdr3_aa: CASSPGGTQYF

cdr3_length: 14
d_call: TRBD2
v_call: TRBV9
clone_size: -
j_call: TRBJ2-7
cdr3_nt: TGTGCCAGCAGCGCTAGCGGGAGCACATACGAGCAGTACTTC
cdr3_aa: CASSASGSTYEQYF

cdr3_length: 13
d_call: -
v_call: TRBV7-2
clone_size: -
j_call: TRBJ1-1
cdr3_nt: TGTGCCAGCAGCTCGACAGAGAACACTGAAGCTTTCTTT
cdr3_aa: CASSSTENTEAFF

cdr3_length: 13
d_call: TRBD2
v_call: TRBV29-1
clone_size: -
j_call: TRBJ2-1
cdr3_nt: TGCAGCGTGACTCCCAGCGGGAGGACTGAGCAGTTCTTC
cdr3_aa: CSVTPSGRTEQFF

cdr3_length: 14
d_call: -
v_call: TRBV5-1
clone_size: once
j_call: TRBJ2-6
cdr3_nt: TGCGCCAGCAGCCGGAGCTCTGGGGCCAACGTCCTGACTTTC
cdr3_aa: CASSRSSGANVLTF

cdr3_length: 16
d_call: TRBD1
v_call: TRBV15
clone_size: few
j_call: TRBJ2-1
cdr3_nt: TGTGCCACCAGCAGAGGGGGGCAGACAGGGGGCAATGAGCAGTTCTTC
cdr3_aa: CATSRGGQTGGNEQFF

cdr3_length: 17
d_call: -
v_call: TRBV10-2
clone_size: -
j_call: TRBJ2-1
cdr3_nt: TGCGCCAGCAGTGAGCGGTTCACCGGGGTCTCCTACAATGAGCAGTTCTTC
cdr3_aa: CASSERFTGVSYNEQFF

cdr3_length: 16
d_call: -
v_call: TRBV10-3
clone_size: -
j_call: TRBJ1-6
cdr3_nt: TGTGCCATCAGTGAGTCAGGAAGTTCCTATAATTCACCCCTCCACTTT
cdr3_aa: CAISESGSSYNSPLHF

cdr3_length: 14
d_call: -
v_call: TRBV6-4
clone_size: -
j_call: TRBJ1-5
cdr3_nt: TGTGCCAGCCGTTCTGGACCGCTCAATCAGCCCCAGCATTTT
cdr3_aa: CASRSGPLNQPQHF

cdr3_length: 14
d_call: TRBD1
v_call: TRBV6-5
clone_size: -
j_call: TRBJ1-3
cdr3_nt: TGTGCCAGCAGACACCGGGACAGGCTCGGACATATATATTTT
cdr3_aa: CASRHRDRLGHIYF

cdr3_length: 13
d_call: -
v_call: TRBV28
clone_size: -
j_call: TRBJ2-1
cdr3_nt: TGTGCCAGCACCGAGGGCGCAAACAATGAGCAGTTCTTC
cdr3_aa: CASTEGANNEQFF

cdr3_length: 14
d_call: -
v_call: TRBV6-5
clone_size: -
j_call: TRBJ2-7
cdr3_nt: TGTGCCAGCAAACCGAGAATCCAAGGGTCCGAGCAGTACTTC
cdr3_aa: CASKPRIQGSEQYF

cdr3_length: 16
d_call: TRBD2
v_call: TRBV11-2
clone_size: -
j_call: TRBJ2-3
cdr3_nt: TGTGCCAGCAGCCCCCGACTAGCGGGAGGGCCAGATACGCAGTATTTT
cdr3_aa: CASSPRLAGGPDTQYF

cdr3_length: 13
d_call: -
v_call: TRBV5-1
clone_size: -
j_call: TRBJ1-1
cdr3_nt: TGCGCCAGCAGCTTGGTCCCAGGGAATGAAGCTTTCTTT
cdr3_aa: CASSLVPGNEAFF

cdr3_length: 12
d_call: -
v_call: TRBV29-1
clone_size: -
j_call: TRBJ1-2
cdr3_nt: TGCAGCGTTGGAGAGGACCCCTATGGCTACACCTTC
cdr3_aa: CSVGEDPYGYTF

cdr3_length: 15
d_call: -
v_call: TRBV7-9
clone_size: -
j_call: TRBJ2-7
cdr3_nt: TGTGCCAGCAGCTTCGGTAGGGAACAAGAATACGAGCAGTACTTC
cdr3_aa: CASSFGREQEYEQYF

cdr3_length: 14
d_call: -
v_call: TRBV11-3
clone_size: -
j_call: TRBJ2-1
cdr3_nt: TGTGCCAGCAGCTCCTCCCTGGGGGGAGCTGAGCAGTTCTTC
cdr3_aa: CASSSSLGGAEQFF

cdr3_length: 14
d_call: -
v_call: TRBV7-9
clone_size: -
j_call: TRBJ1-5
cdr3_nt: TGTGCCAGCAGCTTAGGGAATAGCAATCAGCCCCAGCATTTT
cdr3_aa: CASSLGNSNQPQHF

cdr3_length: 12
d_call: -
v_call: TRBV7-3
clone_size: -
j_call: TRBJ2-1
cdr3_nt: TGTGCCAGCAGCTTAAATCGATATGAGCAGTTCTTC
cdr3_aa: CASSLNRYEQFF

cdr3_length: 12
d_call: -
v_call: TRBV14
clone_size: -
j_call: TRBJ2-7
cdr3_nt: TGTGCCAGCAGCCGGTACTCCTACGAGCAGTACTTC
cdr3_aa: CASSRYSYEQYF

cdr3_length: 13
d_call: TRBD1
v_call: TRBV19
clone_size: -
j_call: TRBJ1-1
cdr3_nt: TGTGCCAGTAAAGACAGGGTGAACACTGAAGCTTTCTTT
cdr3_aa: CASKDRVNTEAFF

cdr3_length: 16
d_call: -
v_call: TRBV5-4
clone_size: -
j_call: TRBJ2-1
cdr3_nt: TGTGCCAGCAGCCCCGAAAGTCGGGCCACCTACAATGAGCAGTTCTTC
cdr3_aa: CASSPESRATYNEQFF

cdr3_length: 14
d_call: -
v_call: TRBV2
clone_size: -
j_call: TRBJ2-2
cdr3_nt: TGTGCCAGCAGTAGCGGGCCGAACACCGGGGAGCTGTTTTTT
cdr3_aa: CASSSGPNTGELFF

cdr3_length: 14
d_call: TRBD2
v_call: TRBV11-3
clone_size: -
j_call: TRBJ2-7
cdr3_nt: TGTGCCAGCAGCCCCACTAGCGGGATAAGCGAGCAGTACTTC
cdr3_aa: CASSPTSGISEQYF

cdr3_length: 15
d_call: -
v_call: TRBV6-1
clone_size: -
j_call: TRBJ1-4
cdr3_nt: TGTGCCAGCAGTACCGGGTCCTTAGAGGGGGAAAAACTGTTTTTT
cdr3_aa: CASSTGSLEGEKLFF

cdr3_length: 14
d_call: -
v_call: TRBV11-2
clone_size: -
j_call: TRBJ1-1
cdr3_nt: TGTGCCAGCAGCTTCGGACGCACGTACACTGAAGCTTTCTTT
cdr3_aa: CASSFGRTYTEAFF

cdr3_length: 12
d_call: -
v_call: TRBV7-3
clone_size: -
j_call: TRBJ2-3
cdr3_nt: TGTGCCAGCAGCCTTACCCCAGATACGCAGTATTTT
cdr3_aa: CASSLTPDTQYF

cdr3_length: 17
d_call: -
v_call: TRBV12-2
clone_size: -
j_call: TRBJ1-6
cdr3_nt: TGTGCAAGTCGCTTAGCTGGCAGACCCTCCTATAATTCACCCCTCCACTTT
cdr3_aa: CASRLAGRPSYNSPLHF

cdr3_length: 13
d_call: -
v_call: TRBV6-6
clone_size: -
j_call: TRBJ1-1
cdr3_nt: TGTGCCAGCAGTTACACCCAGGGTACTGAAGCTTTCTTT
cdr3_aa: CASSYTQGTEAFF

cdr3_length: 13
d_call: -
v_call: TRBV28
clone_size: -
j_call: TRBJ1-5
cdr3_nt: TGTGCCAGCAGTTTGGTTCGGCGGATGGGTTGGCATTTT
cdr3_aa: CASSLVRRMGWHF

cdr3_length: 14
d_call: -
v_call: TRBV12-5
clone_size: -
j_call: TRBJ2-3
cdr3_nt: TGTGCTAGTGGGAGGGGAGCTAGCACAGATACGCAGTATTTT
cdr3_aa: CASGRGASTDTQYF

cdr3_length: 15
d_call: -
v_call: TRBV28
clone_size: -
j_call: TRBJ1-3
cdr3_nt: TGTGCCAGCAGTTTAGTAGGGGGAGCTGGAAACACCATATATTTT
cdr3_aa: CASSLVGGAGNTIYF

cdr3_length: 13
d_call: -
v_call: TRBV30
clone_size: -
j_call: TRBJ2-7
cdr3_nt: TGTGCCTGGAAGCCTTCCAGGGTCGGCGAGCAGTACTTC
cdr3_aa: CAWKPSRVGEQYF

cdr3_length: 16
d_call: -
v_call: TRBV18
clone_size: -
j_call: TRBJ2-3
cdr3_nt: TGTGCCAGCTCTCCACAGGGAACTACTAGCACAGATACGCAGTATTTT
cdr3_aa: CASSPQGTTSTDTQYF

cdr3_length: 16
d_call: -
v_call: TRBV28
clone_size: -
j_call: TRBJ2-1
cdr3_nt: TGTGCCAGCAGTTTTTCCCAACCGGGAGTGGGAGATGAGCAGTTCTTC
cdr3_aa: CASSFSQPGVGDEQFF

cdr3_length: 15
d_call: -
v_call: TRBV6-6
clone_size: -
j_call: TRBJ1-4
cdr3_nt: TGTGCCAGCAGCTGGGGGGGGGAGTCTAATGAAAAACTGTTTTTT
cdr3_aa: CASSWGGESNEKLFF

cdr3_length: 15
d_call: -
v_call: TRBV6-1
clone_size: -
j_call: TRBJ1-3
cdr3_nt: TGTGCCAGCAGAAGACAGGAAACCTCTGGAAACACCATATATTTT
cdr3_aa: CASRRQETSGNTIYF

cdr3_length: 14
d_call: -
v_call: TRBV6-4
clone_size: -
j_call: TRBJ1-6
cdr3_nt: TGTGCCAGCAGTGGAACAGGGAAGGGTTCACCCCTCCACTTT
cdr3_aa: CASSGTGKGSPLHF

cdr3_length: 11
d_call: TRBD2
v_call: TRBV7-6
clone_size: -
j_call: TRBJ2-1
cdr3_nt: TGTGCCAGCAGCCCCCGACTAGCGAGCTTCTTC
cdr3_aa: CASSPRLASFF

cdr3_length: 12
d_call: -
v_call: TRBV5-1
clone_size: -
j_call: TRBJ2-1
cdr3_nt: TGCGCCAGCAGCTTGGACAGACATGAGCAGTTCTTC
cdr3_aa: CASSLDRHEQFF

cdr3_length: 16
d_call: -
v_call: TRBV18
clone_size: -
j_call: TRBJ2-1
cdr3_nt: TGTGCCAGCTCATCGTTGGCCGGAAGCTCCTACAATGAGCAGTTCTTC
cdr3_aa: CASSSLAGSSYNEQFF

cdr3_length: 14
d_call: -
v_call: TRBV11-3
clone_size: -
j_call: TRBJ1-2
cdr3_nt: TGTGCCAGCAGCTCCGTCGGGGCAGTCTATGGCTACACCTTC
cdr3_aa: CASSSVGAVYGYTF

cdr3_length: 15
d_call: -
v_call: TRBV5-1
clone_size: -
j_call: TRBJ2-2
cdr3_nt: TGCGCCAGCAGCTTGAACAGGGGAGGCACCGGGGAGCTGTTTTTT
cdr3_aa: CASSLNRGGTGELFF

cdr3_length: 16
d_call: TRBD2
v_call: TRBV30
clone_size: -
j_call: TRBJ2-1
cdr3_nt: TGTGCCTCCTCCAGCGGGAGTGGGCAAACCTACAATGAGCAGTTCTTC
cdr3_aa: CASSSGSGQTYNEQFF

cdr3_length: 15
d_call: -
v_call: TRBV28
clone_size: -
j_call: TRBJ1-5
cdr3_nt: TGTGCCAGCAGTGGGGCGGGTCACCCAAATCAGCCCCAGCATTTT
cdr3_aa: CASSGAGHPNQPQHF